Below, 9 T cell receptor beta chains from the same sample are listed, as sequenced in a study of cytomegalovirus exposure and HLA in healthy donors (dated 2017 in TCRdb). Library creation used the immunoSEQ multiplex PCR assay. For the multiplex PCR, a mixture combining 60 forward primers for TCR Vbeta segments and 13 reverse primers for TCR Jbeta segments was used. TCRdb obtained this table from immuneACCESS and retained in-frame rearrangements with V and J assigned. These tables miss some clones; where compared with another copy, unresolved V genes account for less than half of the shortfall, and the remainder is unexplained. The sample data list over 150,000 clones, and about 80% of these were observed just once. Together, the top ten hold roughly 4.4% of the sample. Specimen: PBMCs. The source is a man aged 25-40 years in good health and CMV-seronegative.

The chain carries TRBV18 and TRBJ1-5; tentatively, D is TRBD1 (5 bases). This CDR3 region has 14 residues. V gave up 6 bases and J gave up 2 bases, with 11 bases separating them. The germline V gene has CDR1 KGHSH and CDR2 LQKENI. CDR3 residues: CASSERDGNQPQHF. Here the CDR3 DNA reads TGTGCCAGCTCGGAGCGGGACGGCAATCAGCCCCAGCATTTT.

V and J are TRBV28 and TRBJ2-5, with a tentative D call TRBD1 (6 bases). CDR1 and CDR2 (germline): MDHEN, SYDVKM. V dropped 8 bases and J dropped 5 bases, with 12 bases sitting between them. CDR3 size: 12 residues. The DNA of the CDR3 is TGTGCCAGCTCAGGGGTTAGTGAGACCCAGTACTTC. Protein: CASSGVSETQYF.

The chain couples TRBV28 to TRBJ1-5; D may be TRBD1 (5 bases). Trimming shortened V by 6 bases and J by 2 bases, and 17 bases separated the two germline ends. The germline CDR1 and CDR2 sequences are MDHEN and SYDVKM. This CDR3 has 16 amino acids. The CDR3: CASSSFEIRGNQPQHF. Here the CDR3 DNA reads TGTGCCAGCAGCTCTTTTGAGATCAGGGGCAATCAGCCCCAGCATTTT.

This clone was counted between two and nine times. In this CDR3 the conserved last residue, phenylalanine or tryptophan, is missing, so a read error is likely. The DNA is left out, because the CDR3 cannot be placed on it with certainty; the CDR3 is given as TCRdb lists it. V gene TRBV7-8 combines with J gene TRBJ1-1; the table's D call, TRBD1, has no DNA check behind it. Germline assignment: CDR1 SGHVS and CDR2 FQNEAQ. The CDR3 region is 13 residues in length, termini included. This CDR3 reads CASRPTGQGSPNY.

The V and J genes are TRBV30 and TRBJ1-2; a weak D match, TRBD1 (6 bases). V was shortened by 2 bases and J by 6 bases, with 13 bases between the two germline ends. The CDR3 consists of 13 residues. CDR1 and CDR2 (germline): GTSNPN, SVGIG (reference sequence). CDR3: CAWSPQGIDGYTF. The CDR3 nucleotides read TGTGCCTGGAGTCCGCAGGGGATCGATGGCTACACCTTC.

J is TRBJ2-1 and V is TRBV7-8, with 9 nucleotides matching TRBD2. Germline V gene data show CDR1 as SGHVS and CDR2 as FQNEAQ. The CDR3 is made up of 19 amino acids. Trimming took 3 bases from V and 7 from J; bases not matched to a gene: 19. The CDR3 sequence: CASSFFYTGDSGRGNEQFF. The CDR3 DNA reads as TGTGCCAGCAGCTTCTTTTACACGGGAGATAGCGGGAGAGGGAATGAGCAGTTCTTC.

Concerning this clone itself: This sequence is one base from a far larger clone and is likely a read error. The gene calls are TRBV5-4 and TRBJ1-1; 8 bases match TRBD1. The ends lost 2 bases at V and 10 bases at J; junction bases unmatched: 16. Germline lookup yields CDR1 SGHNT and CDR2 YYREEE (reference sequence). This CDR3 is 16 amino acids long. CDR3 coding DNA: TGTGCCAGCAGCTTAGGTGTTGCCAGGGGGCGAGGTGGAGCTTTCTTT. It translates to CASSLGVARGRGGAFF.

The genes are TRBV2 and TRBJ2-1, with TRBD2 matching 12 bases. The germline gives CDR1 SNHLY, CDR2 FYNNEI. This CDR3 is 15 amino acids long. V was pared by 5 bases and J by 10 bases, with 9 bases of the junction left unmatched. The chain's CDR3 is CASSRASGRVWEQFF. Written as DNA, the CDR3 is TGTGCCAGCAGTAGGGCTAGCGGGAGGGTCTGGGAGCAGTTCTTC.

The chain combines TRBV11-2 with TRBJ2-7; TRBD1 agrees at 7 bases. The CDR3 has 13 amino acids. Germline loops: CDR1 SGHAT, CDR2 FQNNGV. The V and J ends lost 10 bases and 4 bases, in that order; junction bases with no gene match: 10. The CDR3 spells CATEPTGLYEQYF. The DNA of the CDR3 is TGTGCCACCGAGCCGACAGGGTTGTACGAGCAGTACTTC. Full variable domain (missing parts from reference TRBV11-2 and TRBJ2-7): EAGVAQSPRYKIIEKRQSVAFWCNPISGHATLYWYQQILGQGPKLLIQFQNNGVVDDSQLPKDRFSAERLKGVDSTLKIQPAKLEDSAVYLCATEPTGLYEQYFGPGTRLTVT.